This TCR beta chain originates from a study of regulatory T cells in long-lasting Graves disease. This clonotype was seen at least ten times. Its target is unknown. General study points: Whereas new patients shared about 980 public clonotypes, persistent patients shared more, at 2,500 to 3,500. Among samples with persistent disease, TRBV28, TRBJ1-2 and TRBJ2-5 were favored.

Time point reported: newly diagnosed GD, antithyroid drugs for less than 3 months. After RNA was extracted from PBMCs, the TCR library was made from it. With iRepertoire HTBI primers and Arm-PCR of CDR3 regions, TCR beta libraries were built. MiXCR was run by TCRdb on the multiplex PCR reads, yielding one entry per CDR3 protein. The table records hundreds of thousands of distinct CDR3 sequences, about 15% of them present only once. In germline, CDR1 is MDHEN, CDR2 SYDVKM. This CDR3 is 16 amino acids long. With 2 bases clipped from V and 6 bases from J, the junction kept 7 bases outside the gene matches. The data were also submitted as part of a second study, on T cells in Graves' hyperthyroidism and ophthalmopathy. This second study notes: RT-PCR in the first round (using the HTBI primer set) targeted the TCR CDR3. Ophthalmopathy, which appeared later, was predicted by the model a median about 6.8 months before onset.

The rearrangement uses TRBV28 and TRBJ2-1; the match to TRBD2 covers 10 bases. This specimen consisted of peripheral blood mononuclear cells (PBMCs), obtained at new diagnosis, from a patient treated with antithyroid drugs. This receptor was obtained from a woman aged 40 to 50 with Graves disease. The CDR3 sequence: CASSLASGGLFNEQFF. The CDR3 DNA is TGTGCCAGCAGTTTAGCTAGCGGGGGACTATTCAATGAGCAGTTCTTC.